This T cell receptor beta chain was sequenced during a study of CXCR3-negative and CXCR3-positive naive CD8 T cells. Sorting was done in triplicate for each CD8+ T cell subset (about 330,000 cells each). Naive CD8+ T cells had a CD45RO-CCR7+CD27+CD95- phenotype. 5' RACE with UMI labels generated the TRB cDNA libraries. From its re-call of the 5' RACE reads, TCRdb lists each CDR3 protein once, without DNA. Its table lists 4,500 to 6,500 distinct CDR3 sequences. Overall study results and limits: Both naive subsets had comparably high diversity; memory CD8+ cells much lower. Memory cells showed distinct TRBV-TRBJ patterns, while the two naive subsets matched. Greater hydrophobicity was found in TRB CDR3s of CXCR3-positive naive cells than of CXCR3-negative naive cells.

Germline CDR1 and CDR2: SEHNR and FQNEAQ (reference sequence). The CDR3 totals 14 residues. This clonotype is identified as medium-sized (0.01 to 0.1%) from frequency. The antigen is undetermined. The J gene is TRBJ1-1, the V gene TRBV7-9; TCRdb reports TRBD1, a call that lacks DNA to check it against. The TCR comes from a human donor in good health. Some clones in this sample may be carry-over from other donors' samples. Specimen: naive CXCR3+ CD8+ T cells from blood. The subset was: CD45RO-CCR7+CD27+CD95- naive CD8+ T cells expressing CXCR3 (TNR3+). The CDR3 reads CASSPGFLNTEAFF.